The T cell receptor (beta chain) described here comes from a study of monozygotic twins with inflammatory bowel disease (dated by TCRdb to the late 2010s). In the study overall: The complete study included 28 monozygotic twin pairs: 19 IBD-discordant Danish pairs and nine German pairs, of which four were IBD-concordant and five were IBD-discordant. Each individual had, on average, about 151 000 unique TCRalpha sequences and 181 000 unique TCRbeta sequences available for analysis. The search for disease-associated traits relied mainly on comparing, within discordant pairs, IBD patients with their genetically identical healthy co-twins.

Libraries were built with 5' RACE. The input for every TCR library was roughly 3.5 ug of total RNA. cDNA was synthesized with SMARTScribe reverse transcriptase in eight separate reactions per sample. During cDNA synthesis, unique molecular identifiers containing a 6-nucleotide sample barcode were introduced by template switching. Two nested PCRs of approximately 16 and 10 cycles amplified the TCRalpha and TCRbeta cDNA, and bead purification followed each PCR. Before amplification, the cDNA was treated with uracil DNA-glycosylase and purified using the QIAquick PCR purification kit. The second PCR added Illumina TruSeq-compatible adapters along with sample-specific barcodes. TapeStation and Qubit were used to check library quality and concentration, and around 4.5 ng of each library went into the pool. Sequencing of pooled libraries was carried out on an Illumina HiSeq2500 single-index Rapid Run using 2 x 100 bp reads and custom sequencing primers. From the authors' description of their analysis: UMI-based consensus assembly with MiGEC version 1.2.6 was used to correct PCR and sequencing errors. MiXCR version 2.1.1 handled V(D)J alignment, clonotype assembly and CDR3 extraction. Normalisation of gene usage, clonotype sharing and MAIT/NKT TCR abundance was achieved by analysing the top 1000, 10 000 and 20 000 clonotypes per sample. Diversity was computed as the inverse Simpson index with the vegan R package after downsampling to 27 000 UMIs. Paired Mann-Whitney U tests were applied to discordant twin pairs, with Benjamini-Hochberg correction for multiple testing. After reprocessing by TCRdb, each CDR3 protein sequence is one entry, and no DNA is given. These V and J calls rely on TCRdb rather than the paper's analysis. The table for this sample lists approximately 330,000 distinct CDR3 sequences. Of the sample, approximately 2% falls within the top ten clones.

Concerning this clonotype itself: Its antigen target is currently unknown.

What the work shows at the level of the full study, not this receptor alone: Fewer clonotypes were shared with other individuals by IBD patients than by healthy twins, most markedly in patients showing signs of disease activity. No single strong signal or clonotype linked to IBD turned up in the results, so the idea that one exists was not supported. No difference in repertoire similarity was observed between concordant and discordant twins, possibly owing to limited statistical power. Different T cell subtypes could not be distinguished in the analysis. Because patients were on differing immunosuppressive treatments, the repertoires may have picked up extra background noise and inter-individual variability. Measured by the inverse Simpson index, TCRbeta repertoire diversity was lower in IBD patients than in their healthy co-twins.

The CDR3 runs 13 amino acids, cysteine and phenylalanine included. No DNA was logged. CDR1 DFQATT and CDR2 SNEGSKA are derived from the germline V gene (reference sequence). From each donor, an approximately 2.5 ml peripheral blood sample was collected into PAXgene tubes and stored at -80 degrees C. Without any T cell sorting, total RNA was extracted from whole blood using the PAXgene blood miRNA kit on an automated QIAcube. Deep TCRalpha and TCRbeta repertoire profiling with unique molecular barcoding was performed on peripheral blood of monozygotic twin pairs concordant or discordant for inflammatory bowel disease. For every twin pair, smoking habits were documented, and each individual was categorised as a current, former or never smoker.

Sequenced material: blood. This receptor was identified in a human donor with ulcerative colitis or Crohn's disease, or a healthy co-twin of an affected twin (not recorded which). The chain joins TRBV20-1 to TRBJ2-7. This receptor carries the CDR3 CRTDGLLSYEQYF.